A selection of T cell receptor beta chains follows, all from one sample in a study of CD4 T cells in relation to SARS-CoV-2 and coronaviruses. Profiling relied on immunoSEQ multiplex PCR, and the TCRdb table lists in-frame clones only, not all of them. The sample carries tens of thousands of clones, over 90% recorded once. Sequenced: naive CD4+ T cells from PBMCs. All receptors derive from a human donor in good health. CDR3s include the opening cysteine and the closing phenylalanine or tryptophan. Each record gives: CDR3 protein, CDR3 DNA, V gene, D gene, clone size, J gene. A D gene is named only where the DNA matches it firmly. Only some rows state a clone size, as once, few, many or a class for expanded clones.

CASSTYRGPQFF | TGTGCCAGCAGCACCTACCGGGGCCCGCAGTTCTTC | TRBV11-3 | . | . | TRBJ2-1
CASSPNRALINEQFF | TGTGCCAGCAGTCCTAACAGGGCTCTAATTAATGAGCAGTTCTTC | TRBV2 | . | . | TRBJ2-1
CASSYFSGQKNSPLHF | TGTGCCAGCAGTTACTTCTCGGGACAGAAAAATTCACCCCTCCACTTT | TRBV6-5 | TRBD1 | once | TRBJ1-6
CASSLDRKQFF | TGTGCCAGCAGTCTTGACAGGAAGCAGTTCTTC | TRBV6-5 | . | . | TRBJ2-1
CASKRAGFTTDTQYF | TGTGCCAGTAAAAGAGCGGGTTTCACCACAGATACGCAGTATTTT | TRBV27 | . | . | TRBJ2-3
CASSVVGAGELFF | TGTGCCAGCAGCGTAGTTGGGGCCGGGGAGCTGTTTTTT | TRBV9 | . | . | TRBJ2-2
CASSSGRWIWPDTQYF | TGTGCCAGCAGTTCCGGCAGGTGGATCTGGCCAGATACGCAGTATTTT | TRBV28 | . | once | TRBJ2-3
CASSQVPAGSYNEQFF | TGTGCCAGCAGCCAAGTGCCAGCGGGATCCTACAATGAGCAGTTCTTC | TRBV3-1/TRBV3-2 | TRBD2 | . | TRBJ2-1
CASSKLQEGEQFF | TGTGCCAGTAGTAAACTACAGGAGGGTGAGCAGTTCTTC | TRBV19 | . | . | TRBJ2-1
CASSFASGGAPLGQYF | TGTGCCAGCAGCTTTGCTAGCGGAGGGGCCCCCTTAGGGCAGTACTTC | TRBV7-2 | TRBD2 | . | TRBJ2-7
CASTGGAEEQYF | TGTGCCAGCACCGGGGGGGCGGAAGAGCAGTACTTC | TRBV28 | TRBD2 | once | TRBJ2-7
CASSTGSTSGRGYNEQFF | TGTGCCAGCAGTACAGGGTCGACTAGCGGGAGGGGATACAATGAGCAGTTCTTC | TRBV25-1 | TRBD2 | . | TRBJ2-1
CASSLAPTRYGYTF | TGTGCCAGCAGCCTTGCACCGACGCGTTATGGCTACACCTTC | TRBV3-1/TRBV3-2 | . | . | TRBJ1-2
CASSLLAARSYEQYF | TGCGCCAGCAGCTTGTTAGCAGCCCGTTCCTACGAGCAGTACTTC | TRBV5-1 | . | . | TRBJ2-7
CASPGQGDTEAFF | TGTGCCAGCCCTGGACAGGGAGACACTGAAGCTTTCTTT | TRBV28 | TRBD1 | . | TRBJ1-1
CASSQGGRTEAFF | TGCGCCAGCAGCCAGGGGGGGAGGACTGAAGCTTTCTTT | TRBV5-1 | TRBD1 | . | TRBJ1-1
CASSQGGQGAQPQHF | TGTGCCAGCAGCCAAGGGGGACAGGGGGCTCAGCCCCAGCATTTT | TRBV4-2 | TRBD1 | . | TRBJ1-5
CASSPGDRGLETQYF | TGTGCCAGCAGCCCCGGGGACAGGGGGCTGGAGACCCAGTACTTC | TRBV5-4 | TRBD1 | . | TRBJ2-5
CASSFSPRTGTSYEQYF | TGTGCCAGCAGTTTTTCCCCCCGGACAGGGACCTCCTACGAGCAGTACTTC | TRBV27 | TRBD1 | . | TRBJ2-7
CANSLTADTQYF | TGTGCCAACAGTCTCACAGCAGATACGCAGTATTTT | TRBV5-6 | . | . | TRBJ2-3
CASSLRLGQETQYF | TGTGCCAGCAGCCTAAGACTAGGCCAAGAGACCCAGTACTTC | TRBV6-5 | . | . | TRBJ2-5
CASSPGGTSGSTYNEQFF | TGTGCCAGCAGCCCCGGTGGGACTAGCGGGTCTACCTACAATGAGCAGTTCTTC | TRBV11-3 | TRBD2 | . | TRBJ2-1
CASSLDPDRAGQPQHF | TGTGCCAGCAGCTTAGACCCCGACAGGGCAGGGCAGCCCCAGCATTTT | TRBV7-7 | TRBD1 | . | TRBJ1-5
CASRGREETQYF | TGTGCCAGCAGGGGGAGGGAAGAGACCCAGTACTTC | TRBV2 | TRBD2 | . | TRBJ2-5